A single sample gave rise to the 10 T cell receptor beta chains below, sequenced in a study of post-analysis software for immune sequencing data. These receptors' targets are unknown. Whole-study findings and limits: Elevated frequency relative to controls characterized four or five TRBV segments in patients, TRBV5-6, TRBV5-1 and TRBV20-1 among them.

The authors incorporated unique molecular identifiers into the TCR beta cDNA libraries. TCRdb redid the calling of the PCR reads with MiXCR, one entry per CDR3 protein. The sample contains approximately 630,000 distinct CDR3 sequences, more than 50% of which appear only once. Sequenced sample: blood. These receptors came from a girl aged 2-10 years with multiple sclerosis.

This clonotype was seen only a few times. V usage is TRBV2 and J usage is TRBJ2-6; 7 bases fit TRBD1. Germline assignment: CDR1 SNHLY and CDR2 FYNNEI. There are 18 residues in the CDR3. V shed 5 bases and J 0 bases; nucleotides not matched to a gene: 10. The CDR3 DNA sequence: TGTGCCAGCAGTAAACGACAGGGTTTTAGCTCTGGGGCCAACGTCCTGACTTTC. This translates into CASSKRQGFSSGANVLTF. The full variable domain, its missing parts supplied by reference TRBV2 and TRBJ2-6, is EPEVTQTPSHQVTQMGQEVILRCVPISNHLYFYWYRQILGQKVEFLVSFYNNEISEKSEIFDDQFSVERPDGSNFTLKIRSTKLEDSAMYFCASSKRQGFSSGANVLTFGAGSRLTVL.

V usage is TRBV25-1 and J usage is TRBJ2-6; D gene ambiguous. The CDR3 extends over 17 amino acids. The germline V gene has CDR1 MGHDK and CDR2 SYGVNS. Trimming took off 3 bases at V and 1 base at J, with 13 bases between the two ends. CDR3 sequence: CASSDKGTQSGANVLTF. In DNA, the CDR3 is TGTGCCAGCAGTGATAAAGGTACCCAATCTGGGGCCAACGTCCTGACTTTC.

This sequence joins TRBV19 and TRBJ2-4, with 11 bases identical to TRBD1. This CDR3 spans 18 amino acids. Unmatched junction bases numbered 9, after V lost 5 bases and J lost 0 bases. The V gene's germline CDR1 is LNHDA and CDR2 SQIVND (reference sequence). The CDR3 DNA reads TGTGCCAGTAGTTTAGGACAGGGGGCCGACCCAGCCAAAAACATTCAGTACTTC. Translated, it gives CASSLGQGADPAKNIQYF. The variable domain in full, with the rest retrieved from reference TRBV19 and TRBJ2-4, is DGGITQSPKYLFRKEGQNVTLSCEQNLNHDAMYWYRQDPGQGLRLIYYSQIVNDFQKGDIAEGYSVSREKKESFPLTVTSAQKNPTAFYLCASSLGQGADPAKNIQYFGAGTRLSVL.

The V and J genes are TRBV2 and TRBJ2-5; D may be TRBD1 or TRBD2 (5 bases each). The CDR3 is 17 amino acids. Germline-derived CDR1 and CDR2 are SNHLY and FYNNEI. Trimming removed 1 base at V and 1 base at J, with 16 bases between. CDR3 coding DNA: TGTGCCAGCAGTGAAGATCTTGGGACGACCTCCCAAGAGACCCAGTACTTC. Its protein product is CASSEDLGTTSQETQYF.

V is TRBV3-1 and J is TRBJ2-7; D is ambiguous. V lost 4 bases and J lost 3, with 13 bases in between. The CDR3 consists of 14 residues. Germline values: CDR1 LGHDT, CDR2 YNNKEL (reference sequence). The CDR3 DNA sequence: TGTGCCAGCAGCCTCCTGAGCGAGAGCTACGAGCAGTACTTC. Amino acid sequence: CASSLLSESYEQYF.

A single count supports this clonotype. The CDR3 loop reads CASSLSLAGVLIYEQYF. In nucleotides, the CDR3 is TGTGCCAGCAGCCTTAGCCTAGCGGGGGTACTAATATACGAGCAGTACTTC. The J gene is TRBJ2-4, the V gene TRBV6-2 or TRBV6-3; TRBD2 matches 10 bases. The tail of the sequence fits TRBJ2-7 better, so the J call may be wrong. This CDR3 has 17 amino acids. The V gene's germline CDR1 is MNHEY and CDR2 SVGEGT.

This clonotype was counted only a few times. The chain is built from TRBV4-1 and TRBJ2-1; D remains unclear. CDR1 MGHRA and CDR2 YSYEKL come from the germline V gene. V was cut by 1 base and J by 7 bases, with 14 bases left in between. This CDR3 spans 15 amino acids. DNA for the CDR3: TGCGCCAGCAGCCAAGCGAGACTCGCTATTAATGAGCAGTTCTTC. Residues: CASSQARLAINEQFF.

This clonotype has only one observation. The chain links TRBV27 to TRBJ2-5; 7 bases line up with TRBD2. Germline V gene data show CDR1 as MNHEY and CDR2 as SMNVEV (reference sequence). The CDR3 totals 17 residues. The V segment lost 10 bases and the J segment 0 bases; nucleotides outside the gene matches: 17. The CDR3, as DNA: TGTGCCACCGCCCCCACACCGGTCGGGGGGTACCAAGAGACCCAGTACTTC. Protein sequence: CATAPTPVGGYQETQYF.

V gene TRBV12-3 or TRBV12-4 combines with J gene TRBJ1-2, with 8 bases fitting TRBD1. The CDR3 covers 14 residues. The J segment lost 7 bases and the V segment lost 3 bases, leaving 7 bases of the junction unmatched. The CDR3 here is CASSFGTGFLGYTF. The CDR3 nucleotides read TGTGCCAGCAGTTTCGGGACAGGCTTTCTTGGCTACACCTTC.

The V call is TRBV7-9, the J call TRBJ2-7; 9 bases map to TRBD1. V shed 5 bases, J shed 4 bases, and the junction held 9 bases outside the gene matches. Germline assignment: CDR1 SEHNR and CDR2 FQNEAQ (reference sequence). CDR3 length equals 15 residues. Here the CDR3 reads CASSLPDRGRYEQYF. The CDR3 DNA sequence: TGTGCCAGCAGCCTCCCGGACAGGGGCAGGTACGAGCAGTACTTC.